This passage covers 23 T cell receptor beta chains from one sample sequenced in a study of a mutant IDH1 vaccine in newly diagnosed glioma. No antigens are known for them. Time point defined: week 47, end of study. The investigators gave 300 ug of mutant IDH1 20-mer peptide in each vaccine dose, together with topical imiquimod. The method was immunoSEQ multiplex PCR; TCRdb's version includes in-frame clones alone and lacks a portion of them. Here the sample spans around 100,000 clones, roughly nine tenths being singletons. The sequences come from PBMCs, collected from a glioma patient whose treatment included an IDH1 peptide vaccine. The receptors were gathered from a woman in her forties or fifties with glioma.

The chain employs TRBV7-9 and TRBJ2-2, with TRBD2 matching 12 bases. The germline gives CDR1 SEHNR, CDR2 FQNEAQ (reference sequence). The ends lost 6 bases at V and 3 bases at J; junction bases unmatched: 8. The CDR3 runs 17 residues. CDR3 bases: TGTGCCAGCAGTCCGACTAGCGGGAGTTCGGACACCGGGGAGCTGTTTTTT. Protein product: CASSPTSGSSDTGELFF.

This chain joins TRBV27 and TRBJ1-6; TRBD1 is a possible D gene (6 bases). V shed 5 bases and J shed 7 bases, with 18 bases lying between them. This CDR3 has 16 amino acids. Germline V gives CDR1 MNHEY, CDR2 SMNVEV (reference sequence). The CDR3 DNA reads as TGTGCCAGCAGTCTCAAGGGGGGATGGGGGAATTCACCCCTCCACTTT. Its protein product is CASSLKGGWGNSPLHF.

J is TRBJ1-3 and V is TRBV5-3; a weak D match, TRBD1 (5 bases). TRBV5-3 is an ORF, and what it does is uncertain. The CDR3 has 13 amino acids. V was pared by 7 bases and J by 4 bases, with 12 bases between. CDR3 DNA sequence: TGTGCCAGAGGAGGGGCAGGAGGAAACACCATATATTTT. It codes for CARGGAGGNTIYF.

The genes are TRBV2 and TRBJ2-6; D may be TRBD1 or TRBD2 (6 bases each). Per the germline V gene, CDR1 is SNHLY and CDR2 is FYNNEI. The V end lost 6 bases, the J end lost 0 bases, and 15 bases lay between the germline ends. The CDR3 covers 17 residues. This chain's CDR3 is CASSWGALGSGANVLTF. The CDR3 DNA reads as TGTGCCAGCAGCTGGGGGGCTCTCGGCTCTGGGGCCAACGTCCTGACTTTC.

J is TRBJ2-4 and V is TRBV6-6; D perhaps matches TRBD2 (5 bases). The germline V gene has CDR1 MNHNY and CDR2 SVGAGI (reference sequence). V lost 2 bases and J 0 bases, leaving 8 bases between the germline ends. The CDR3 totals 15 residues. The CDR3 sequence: CASSYDGLAKNIQYF. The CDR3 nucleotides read TGTGCCAGCAGTTACGACGGACTAGCCAAAAACATTCAGTACTTC.

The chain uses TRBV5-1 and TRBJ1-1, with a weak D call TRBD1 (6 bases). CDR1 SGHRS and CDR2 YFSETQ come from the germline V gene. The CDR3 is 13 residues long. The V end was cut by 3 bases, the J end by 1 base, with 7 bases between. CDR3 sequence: CASSSGQNTEAFF. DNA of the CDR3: TGCGCCAGCAGCTCGGGACAGAACACTGAAGCTTTCTTT.

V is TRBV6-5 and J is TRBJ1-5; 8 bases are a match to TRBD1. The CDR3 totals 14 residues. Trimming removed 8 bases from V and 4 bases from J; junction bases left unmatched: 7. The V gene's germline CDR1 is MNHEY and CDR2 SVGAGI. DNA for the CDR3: TGTGCCAGCCGTTCGGACAGGGTGAATCAGCCCCAGCATTTT. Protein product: CASRSDRVNQPQHF.

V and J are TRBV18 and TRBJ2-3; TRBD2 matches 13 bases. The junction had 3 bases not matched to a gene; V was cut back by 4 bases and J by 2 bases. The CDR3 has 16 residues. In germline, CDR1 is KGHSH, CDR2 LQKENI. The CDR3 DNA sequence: TGTGCCAGCTCACTCGGGACTAGCGGGACCACAGATACGCAGTATTTT. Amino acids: CASSLGTSGTTDTQYF.

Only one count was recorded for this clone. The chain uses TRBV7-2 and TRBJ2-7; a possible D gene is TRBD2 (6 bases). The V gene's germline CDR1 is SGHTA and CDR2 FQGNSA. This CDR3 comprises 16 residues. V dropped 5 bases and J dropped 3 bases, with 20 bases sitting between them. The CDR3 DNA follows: TGTGCCAGCAGCACCCGTCCGGCCACGGGAGTCTACGAGCAGTACTTC. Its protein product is CASSTRPATGVYEQYF.

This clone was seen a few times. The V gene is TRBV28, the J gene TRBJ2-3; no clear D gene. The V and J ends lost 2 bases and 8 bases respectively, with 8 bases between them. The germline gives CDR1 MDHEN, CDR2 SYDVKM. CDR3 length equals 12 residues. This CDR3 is CASSLQSRTQYF. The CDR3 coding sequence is TGTGCCAGCAGTTTACAAAGTCGTACGCAGTATTTT.

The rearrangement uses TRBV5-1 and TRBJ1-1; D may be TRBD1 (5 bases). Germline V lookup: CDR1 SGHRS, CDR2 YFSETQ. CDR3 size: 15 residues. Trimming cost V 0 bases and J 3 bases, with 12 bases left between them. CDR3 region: CASSLGWTRDTEAFF. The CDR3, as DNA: TGCGCCAGCAGCTTGGGATGGACACGCGACACTGAAGCTTTCTTT.

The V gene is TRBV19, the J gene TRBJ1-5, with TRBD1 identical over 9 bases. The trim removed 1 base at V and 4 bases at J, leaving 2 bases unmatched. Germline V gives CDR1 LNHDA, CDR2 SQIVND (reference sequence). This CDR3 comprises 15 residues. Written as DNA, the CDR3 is TGTGCCAGTAGTATAGGTGGGACAGGGAATCAGCCCCAGCATTTT. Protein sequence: CASSIGGTGNQPQHF.

The CDR3 region is CASSQDLYEQYF. The CDR3 DNA sequence: TGTGCCAGCAGCCAGGACCTCTACGAGCAGTACTTC. The V gene is TRBV7-8, the J gene TRBJ2-7, with D unresolved. The CDR3 has 12 amino acids. Germline V gene sequence: CDR1 SGHVS, CDR2 FQNEAQ. Trimming left V 5 bases short and J 3 bases short, with 8 bases between.

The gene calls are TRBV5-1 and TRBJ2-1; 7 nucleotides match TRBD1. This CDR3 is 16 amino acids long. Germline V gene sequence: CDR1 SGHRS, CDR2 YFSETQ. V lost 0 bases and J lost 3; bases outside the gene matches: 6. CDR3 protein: CASSLGRTGLYNEQFF. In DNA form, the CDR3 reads TGCGCCAGCAGCTTGGGGAGGACAGGTCTCTACAATGAGCAGTTCTTC.

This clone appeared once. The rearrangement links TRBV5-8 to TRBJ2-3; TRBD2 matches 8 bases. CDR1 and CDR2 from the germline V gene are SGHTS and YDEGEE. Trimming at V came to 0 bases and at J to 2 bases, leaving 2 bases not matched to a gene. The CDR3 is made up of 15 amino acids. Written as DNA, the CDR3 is TGTGCCAGCAGCTTGGGGCGGGAGGTCACAGATACGCAGTATTTT. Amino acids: CASSLGREVTDTQYF.

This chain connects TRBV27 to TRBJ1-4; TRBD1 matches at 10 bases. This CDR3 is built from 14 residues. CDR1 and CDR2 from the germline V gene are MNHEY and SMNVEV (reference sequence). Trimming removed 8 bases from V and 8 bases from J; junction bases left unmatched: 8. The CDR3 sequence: CASRGTGAGEKLFF. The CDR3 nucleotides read TGTGCCAGCCGAGGGACAGGGGCCGGGGAAAAACTGTTTTTT.

CDR3 in amino acids: CASRGLAGGSYYEQYF. CDR3 in DNA: TGTGCCAGTAGAGGACTAGCGGGAGGCAGCTACTACGAGCAGTACTTC. The chain combines TRBV19 with TRBJ2-7, with 14 bases lining up with TRBD2. The ends lost 6 bases at V and 3 bases at J; junction bases unmatched: 7. Germline lookup yields CDR1 LNHDA and CDR2 SQIVND (reference sequence). This CDR3 has 16 amino acids.

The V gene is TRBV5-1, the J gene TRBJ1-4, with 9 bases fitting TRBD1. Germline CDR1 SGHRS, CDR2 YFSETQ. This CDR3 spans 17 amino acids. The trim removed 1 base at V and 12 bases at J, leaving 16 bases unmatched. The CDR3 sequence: CASSLSPPGQGPGELFF. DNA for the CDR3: TGCGCCAGCAGCTTGTCCCCCCCGGGACAGGGCCCTGGGGAACTGTTTTTT. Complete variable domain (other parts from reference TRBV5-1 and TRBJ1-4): KAGVTQTPRYLIKTRGQQVTLSCSPISGHRSVSWYQQTPGQGLQFLFEYFSETQRNKGNFPGRFSGRQFSNSRSEMNVSTLELGDSALYLCASSLSPPGQGPGELFFGSGTQLSVL.

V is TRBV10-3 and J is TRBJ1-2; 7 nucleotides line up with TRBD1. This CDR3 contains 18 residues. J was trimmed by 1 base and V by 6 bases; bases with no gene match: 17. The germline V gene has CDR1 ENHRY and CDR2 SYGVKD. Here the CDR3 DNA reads TGTGCCATCAGCGAGCCCACCGGGGGGGCAGGGGGTAACTATGGCTACACCTTC. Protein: CAISEPTGGAGGNYGYTF.

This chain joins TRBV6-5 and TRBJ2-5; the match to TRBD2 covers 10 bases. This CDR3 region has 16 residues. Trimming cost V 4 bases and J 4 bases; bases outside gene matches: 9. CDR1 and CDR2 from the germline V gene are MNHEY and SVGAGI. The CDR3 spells CASSWSGRASRETQYF. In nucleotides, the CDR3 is TGTGCCAGCAGTTGGAGCGGGAGGGCCTCCAGAGAGACCCAGTACTTC.

CDR3 DNA: TGTGCCAGCGACCCCGACGGACACTCCTACAATGAGCAGTTCTTC. Amino acid sequence: CASDPDGHSYNEQFF. The chain carries TRBV9 and TRBJ2-1; D might be TRBD1 (5 bases). Germline-derived CDR1 and CDR2 are SGDLS and YYNGEE. The CDR3 spans 15 residues. Deletions cut 7 bases from V and 0 bases from J, with 14 bases between.

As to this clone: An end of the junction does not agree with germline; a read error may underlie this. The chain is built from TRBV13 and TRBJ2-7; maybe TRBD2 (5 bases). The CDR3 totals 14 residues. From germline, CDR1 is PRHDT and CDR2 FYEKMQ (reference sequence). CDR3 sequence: CASSLETTSHEQYF. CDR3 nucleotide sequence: TGTGCCAGCAGCTTAGAGACTACCTCCCACGAGCAGTACTTC. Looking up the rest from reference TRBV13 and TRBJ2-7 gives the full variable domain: AAGVIQSPRHLIKEKRETATLKCYPIPRHDTVYWYQQGPGQDPQFLISFYEKMQSDKGSIPDRFSAQQFSDYHSELNMSSLELGDSALYFCASSLETTSHEQYFGPGTRLTVT.

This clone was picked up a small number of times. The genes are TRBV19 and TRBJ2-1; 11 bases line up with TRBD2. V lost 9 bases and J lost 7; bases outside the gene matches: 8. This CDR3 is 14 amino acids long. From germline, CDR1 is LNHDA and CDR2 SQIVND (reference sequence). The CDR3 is CASTTSGSLNEQFF. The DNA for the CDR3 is TGTGCCAGCACCACTAGCGGGAGTTTGAATGAGCAGTTCTTC.